The clone carrying this T cell receptor beta chain has ten or more counts. Its antigen is unidentified. The data were taken from a study of T cells in Graves' hyperthyroidism and ophthalmopathy. General study points: Blood also showed most of the thyroid clonotypes that were expanded above 0.001. Separation of ophthalmopathy from stable hyperthyroidism was achieved by a 13 V-J model.

V was clipped by 0 bases and J by 3 bases; unmatched bases: 6. The CDR3 runs to 16 residues. Germline V lookup: CDR1 DFQATT, CDR2 SNEGSKA (reference sequence). Amplification yielded TCR beta CDR3 regions, with RNA transcripts as the source. The HTBI primer set was used in a first-round RT-PCR of the TCR CDR3. One entry per CDR3 protein results from TCRdb running MiXCR on the multiplex PCR reads. The sample lists a few hundred thousand distinct CDR3 sequences, roughly 13% seen once, with 34% in the top ten. Investigators excluded patients with uncontrolled infection, other autoimmune disease, pregnancy or lactation.

Sequenced input: blood. The genes are TRBV20-1 and TRBJ2-3; 10 nucleotides agree with TRBD2. This receptor was obtained from a woman aged 40-49 years with Graves' ophthalmopathy. CDR3 sequence (DNA): TGCAGTGCTAGAGAGCCGAGCGGGAGGGTGACAGATACGCAGTATTTT. It is translated as CSAREPSGRVTDTQYF.